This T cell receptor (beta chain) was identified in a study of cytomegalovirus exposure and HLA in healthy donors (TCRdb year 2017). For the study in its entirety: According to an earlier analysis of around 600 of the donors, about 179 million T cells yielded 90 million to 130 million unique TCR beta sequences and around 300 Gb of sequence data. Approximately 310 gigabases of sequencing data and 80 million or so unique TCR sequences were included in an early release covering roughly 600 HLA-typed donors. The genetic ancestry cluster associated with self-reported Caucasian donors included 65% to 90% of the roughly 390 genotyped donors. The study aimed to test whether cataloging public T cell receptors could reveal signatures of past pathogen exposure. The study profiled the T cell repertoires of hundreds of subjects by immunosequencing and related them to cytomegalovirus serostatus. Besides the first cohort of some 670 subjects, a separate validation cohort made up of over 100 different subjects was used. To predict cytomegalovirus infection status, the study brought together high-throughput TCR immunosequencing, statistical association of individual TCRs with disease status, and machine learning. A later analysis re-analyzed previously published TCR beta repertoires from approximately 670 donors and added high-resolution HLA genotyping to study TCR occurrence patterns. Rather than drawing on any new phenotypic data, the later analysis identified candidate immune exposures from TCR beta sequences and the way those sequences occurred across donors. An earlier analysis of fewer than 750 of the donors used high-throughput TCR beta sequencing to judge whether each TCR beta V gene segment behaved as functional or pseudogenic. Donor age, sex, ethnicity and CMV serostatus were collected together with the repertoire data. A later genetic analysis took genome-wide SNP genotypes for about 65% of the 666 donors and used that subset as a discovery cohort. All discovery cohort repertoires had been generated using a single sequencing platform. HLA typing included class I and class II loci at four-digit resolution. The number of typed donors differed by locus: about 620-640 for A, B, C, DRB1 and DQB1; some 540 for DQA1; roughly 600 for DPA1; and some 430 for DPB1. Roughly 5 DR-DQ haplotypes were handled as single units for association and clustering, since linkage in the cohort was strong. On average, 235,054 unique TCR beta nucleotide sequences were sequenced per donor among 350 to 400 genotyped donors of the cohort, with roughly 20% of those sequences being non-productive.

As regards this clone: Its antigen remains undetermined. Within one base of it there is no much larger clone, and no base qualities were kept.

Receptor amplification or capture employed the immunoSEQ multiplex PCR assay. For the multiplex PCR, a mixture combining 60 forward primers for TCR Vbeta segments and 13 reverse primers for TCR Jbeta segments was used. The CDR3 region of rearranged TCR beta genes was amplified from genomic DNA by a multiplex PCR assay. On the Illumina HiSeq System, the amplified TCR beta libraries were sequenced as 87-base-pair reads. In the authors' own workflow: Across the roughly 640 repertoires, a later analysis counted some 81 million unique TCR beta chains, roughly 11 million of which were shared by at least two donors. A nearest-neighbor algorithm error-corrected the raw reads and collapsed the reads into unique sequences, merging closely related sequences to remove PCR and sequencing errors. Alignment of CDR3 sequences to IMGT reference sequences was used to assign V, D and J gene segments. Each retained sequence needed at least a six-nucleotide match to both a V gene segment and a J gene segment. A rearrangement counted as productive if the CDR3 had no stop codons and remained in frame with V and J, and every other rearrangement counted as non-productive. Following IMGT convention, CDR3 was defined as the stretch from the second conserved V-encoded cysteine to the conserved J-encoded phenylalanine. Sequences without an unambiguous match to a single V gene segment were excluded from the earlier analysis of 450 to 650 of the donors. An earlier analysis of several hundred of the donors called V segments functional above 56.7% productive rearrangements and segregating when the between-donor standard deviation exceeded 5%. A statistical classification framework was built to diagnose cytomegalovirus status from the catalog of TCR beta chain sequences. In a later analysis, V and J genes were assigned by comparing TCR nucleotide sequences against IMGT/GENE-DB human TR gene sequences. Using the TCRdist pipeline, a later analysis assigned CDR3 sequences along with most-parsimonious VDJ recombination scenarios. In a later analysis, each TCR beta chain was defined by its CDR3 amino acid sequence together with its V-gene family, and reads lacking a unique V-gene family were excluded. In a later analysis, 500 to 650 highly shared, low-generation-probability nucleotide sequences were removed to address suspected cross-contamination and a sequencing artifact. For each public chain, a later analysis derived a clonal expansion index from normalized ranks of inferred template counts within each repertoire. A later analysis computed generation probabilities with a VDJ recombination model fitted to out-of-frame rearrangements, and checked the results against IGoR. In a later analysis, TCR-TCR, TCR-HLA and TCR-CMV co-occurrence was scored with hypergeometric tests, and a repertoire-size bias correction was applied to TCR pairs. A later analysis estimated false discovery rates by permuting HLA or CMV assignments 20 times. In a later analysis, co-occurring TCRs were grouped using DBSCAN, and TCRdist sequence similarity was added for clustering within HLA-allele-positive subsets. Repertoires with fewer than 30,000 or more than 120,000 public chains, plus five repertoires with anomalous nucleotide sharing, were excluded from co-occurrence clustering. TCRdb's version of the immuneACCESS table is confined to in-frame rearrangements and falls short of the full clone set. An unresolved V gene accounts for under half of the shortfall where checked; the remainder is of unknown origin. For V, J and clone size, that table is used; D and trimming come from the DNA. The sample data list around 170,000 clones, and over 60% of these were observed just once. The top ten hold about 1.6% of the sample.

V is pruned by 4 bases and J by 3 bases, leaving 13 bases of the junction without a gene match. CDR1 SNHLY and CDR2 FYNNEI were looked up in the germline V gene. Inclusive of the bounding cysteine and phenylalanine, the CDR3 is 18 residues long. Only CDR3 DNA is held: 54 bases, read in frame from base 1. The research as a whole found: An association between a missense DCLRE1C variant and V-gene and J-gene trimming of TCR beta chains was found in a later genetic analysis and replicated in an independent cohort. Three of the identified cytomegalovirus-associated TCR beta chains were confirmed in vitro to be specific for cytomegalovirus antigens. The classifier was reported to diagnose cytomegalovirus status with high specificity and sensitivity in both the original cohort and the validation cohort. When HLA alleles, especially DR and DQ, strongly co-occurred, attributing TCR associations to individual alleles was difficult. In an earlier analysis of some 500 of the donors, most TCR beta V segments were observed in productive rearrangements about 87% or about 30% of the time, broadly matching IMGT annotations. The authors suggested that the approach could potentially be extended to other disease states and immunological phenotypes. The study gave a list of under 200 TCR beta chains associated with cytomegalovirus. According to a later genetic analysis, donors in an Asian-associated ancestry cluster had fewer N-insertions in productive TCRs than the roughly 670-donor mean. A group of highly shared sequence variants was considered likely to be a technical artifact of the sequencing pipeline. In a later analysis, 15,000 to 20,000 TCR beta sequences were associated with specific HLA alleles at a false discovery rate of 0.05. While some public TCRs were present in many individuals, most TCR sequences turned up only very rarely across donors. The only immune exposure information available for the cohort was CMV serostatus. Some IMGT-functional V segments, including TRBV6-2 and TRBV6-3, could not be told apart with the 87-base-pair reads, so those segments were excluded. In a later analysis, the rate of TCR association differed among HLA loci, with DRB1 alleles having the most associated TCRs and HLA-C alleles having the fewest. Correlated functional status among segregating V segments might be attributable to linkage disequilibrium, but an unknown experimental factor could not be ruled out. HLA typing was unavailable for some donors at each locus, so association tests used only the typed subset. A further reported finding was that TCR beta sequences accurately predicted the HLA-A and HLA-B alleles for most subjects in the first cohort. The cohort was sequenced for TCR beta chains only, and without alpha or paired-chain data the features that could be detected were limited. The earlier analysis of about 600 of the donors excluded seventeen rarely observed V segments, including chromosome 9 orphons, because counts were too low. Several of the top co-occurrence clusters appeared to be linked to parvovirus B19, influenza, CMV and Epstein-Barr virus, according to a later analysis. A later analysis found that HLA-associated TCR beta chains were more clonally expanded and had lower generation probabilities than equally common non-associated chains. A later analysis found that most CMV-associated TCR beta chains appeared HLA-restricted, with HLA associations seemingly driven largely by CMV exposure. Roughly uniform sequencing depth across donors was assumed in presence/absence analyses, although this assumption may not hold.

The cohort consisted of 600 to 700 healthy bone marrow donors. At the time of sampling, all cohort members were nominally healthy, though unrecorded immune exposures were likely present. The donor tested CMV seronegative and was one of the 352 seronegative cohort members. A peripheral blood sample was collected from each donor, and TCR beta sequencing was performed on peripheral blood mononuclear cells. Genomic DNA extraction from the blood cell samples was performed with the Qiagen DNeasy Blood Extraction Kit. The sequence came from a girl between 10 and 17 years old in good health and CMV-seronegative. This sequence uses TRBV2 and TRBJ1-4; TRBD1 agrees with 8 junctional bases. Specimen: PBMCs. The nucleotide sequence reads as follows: TGTGCCAGCAGTGCTCGGGACAGGAGGATTGGGGCTAATGAAAAACTGTTTTTT. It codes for CASSARDRRIGANEKLFF.